This T cell receptor (beta chain) was sequenced for a study of T cells in localized non-small cell lung cancer. Remarks on this clone: What it binds is unknown.

Whole-study findings and limits: Density of T cells in blood, when higher, went with longer overall survival. Sequencing, confined to only one tumor region, leaves heterogeneity possible. Measurement of T cell clonality placed uninvolved adjacent lung highest, above the level in tumor. Within adjacent lung there appeared a median approximately 57 of the top 100 tumor clones.

Clones were sequenced by immunoSEQ multiplex PCR, and TCRdb holds only the in-frame ones, with some missing. Found here are about 52,000 clones, around 84% of them singletons; the top ten hold approximately 15%. This CDR3 has 15 residues. V was trimmed by 4 bases and J by 5 bases, leaving 17 bases between them. CDR1 and CDR2 (germline): SGHVS, FNYEAQ. The chain recombines TRBV7-6 with TRBJ2-5; D may be TRBD1 (6 bases). The sequences come from PBMCs, collected before any cancer treatment. The source is a female donor with stage II lung adenocarcinoma. CDR3: CASSSYSGTSETQYF. The CDR3 DNA reads as TGTGCCAGCAGCTCCTATTCCGGGACATCCGAGACCCAGTACTTC.